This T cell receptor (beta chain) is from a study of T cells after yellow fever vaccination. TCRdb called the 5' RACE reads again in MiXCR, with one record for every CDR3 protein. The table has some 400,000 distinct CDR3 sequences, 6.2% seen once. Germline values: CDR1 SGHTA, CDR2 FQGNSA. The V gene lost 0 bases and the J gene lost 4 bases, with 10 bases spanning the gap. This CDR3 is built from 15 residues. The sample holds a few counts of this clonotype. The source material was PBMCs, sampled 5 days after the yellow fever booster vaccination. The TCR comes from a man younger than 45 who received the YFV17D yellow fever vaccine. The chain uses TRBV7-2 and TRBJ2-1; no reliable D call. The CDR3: CASSLATAKYNEQFF. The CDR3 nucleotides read TGTGCCAGCAGCTTAGCCACAGCAAAATACAATGAGCAGTTCTTC.